Detailed here is one T cell receptor (beta chain). This sample is drawn from a study of blood T cell repertoires in COVID-19. Overall study context: From the United States, Italy and Spain came samples of acute and convalescent COVID-19.

Methods used by the authors: Amplification of reference gene primers provided the estimated nucleated cell counts. The assay was immunoSEQ multiplex PCR, and TCRdb's table has in-frame clones only and misses some. That table is the source of V, J and clone size, and D and trimming were worked out from the DNA. The table records 200,000 to 250,000 clones, about 86% of them present only once. CDR3 length: 15 residues. The germline CDR1 and CDR2 sequences are SGHDN and FVKESK. Deletions cut 0 bases from V and 5 bases from J, with 11 bases between. Participants spanned ages roughly 18 to 90 years and resided in roughly 22 US areas. Cohort placement rested on clinical history that participants reported themselves.

The source is a woman aged 40 to 50 with acute COVID-19. Material for sequencing was PBMCs or T cells enriched from blood (not recorded which). This rearrangement joins TRBV14 to TRBJ2-1; D is unclear. CDR3 bases: TGTGCCAGCAGCCAAGAATTAGCTAGGAACAATGAGCAGTTCTTC. Translating gives CASSQELARNNEQFF.